This entry describes one T cell receptor (beta chain). As yet, its antigen is unknown. This CDR3 spans 13 amino acids. The germline gives CDR1 SNHLY, CDR2 FYNNEI. Trimming cost V 6 bases and J 5 bases; bases outside gene matches: 4. These data originate in a study of cytomegalovirus exposure and HLA in healthy donors. PCR was performed using 60 Vbeta and 13 Jbeta primers. Produced via immunoSEQ multiplex PCR; TCRdb's table is partial and in-frame only. The sample has about 37,000 clones; around 70% are singletons. Study-wide results and caveats: Within a later analysis, the majority of CMV-associated TCR beta chains appeared HLA-restricted. As confirmed in vitro, three CMV-associated chains were specific for CMV antigens.

The J gene is TRBJ2-1, the V gene TRBV2; 7 bases map to TRBD1. The receptor's source is a young man in good health and CMV-seronegative. Material: PBMCs. The CDR3 here is CASRQGQNNEQFF. The CDR3 DNA follows: TGTGCCAGCAGGCAGGGACAGAACAATGAGCAGTTCTTC.